This entry describes one TCR beta chain. Its recognized antigen is unknown. Within one base of it there is no much larger clone, and no base qualities were kept. Libraries were constructed by the immunoSEQ multiplex PCR assay. The multiplex PCR relied on a mix of 60 forward primers for TCR Vbeta segments and 13 reverse primers for TCR Jbeta segments. A multiplex PCR assay on genomic DNA amplified the CDR3 region of rearranged TCR beta genes. On the Illumina HiSeq System, the amplified TCR beta libraries were sequenced as 87-base-pair reads. As for the authors' bioinformatics: A later analysis tallied 70 million to 100 million unique TCR beta chains across the 666 repertoires, and 10 million to 11 million of those chains were shared by two or more donors. A nearest-neighbor algorithm error-corrected the raw reads and collapsed the reads into unique sequences, merging closely related sequences to remove PCR and sequencing errors. CDR3 sequences were aligned to IMGT reference sequences to assign V, D and J gene segments. For a sequence to be retained, a match of at least six nucleotides to both a V gene segment and a J gene segment was required. Rearrangements were called productive when the CDR3 lacked stop codons and stayed in frame with V and J; all others were non-productive. CDR3 was defined according to IMGT convention as the region running from the second conserved V-encoded cysteine to the conserved J-encoded phenylalanine. Sequences without an unambiguous match to a single V gene segment were excluded from the earlier analysis of several hundred of the donors. In an earlier analysis of approximately 590 of the donors, V segments were called functional above 56.7% productive rearrangements and were called segregating when the between-donor standard deviation exceeded 5%. A statistical classification framework was developed to diagnose cytomegalovirus status using the catalog of TCR beta chain sequences. In a later analysis, V and J genes were assigned by comparing TCR nucleotide sequences against IMGT/GENE-DB human TR gene sequences. The TCRdist pipeline was used in a later analysis to assign CDR3 sequences and most-parsimonious VDJ recombination scenarios. A later analysis defined each TCR beta chain by its CDR3 amino acid sequence plus V-gene family, and excluded reads lacking a unique V-gene family. In a later analysis, a few hundred highly shared, low-generation-probability nucleotide sequences were removed to address suspected cross-contamination and a sequencing artifact. In a later analysis, a clonal expansion index for each public chain was calculated from normalized within-repertoire ranks of inferred template counts. In a later analysis, generation probabilities were computed using a VDJ recombination model fitted to out-of-frame rearrangements, and the results were checked against IGoR. In a later analysis, hypergeometric tests were used to score TCR-TCR, TCR-HLA and TCR-CMV co-occurrence, with a repertoire-size bias correction applied to TCR pairs. False discovery rates were estimated in a later analysis by permuting HLA or CMV assignments 20 times. In a later analysis, co-occurring TCRs were grouped using DBSCAN, and TCRdist sequence similarity was added for clustering within HLA-allele-positive subsets. Repertoires with fewer than 30,000 or more than 120,000 public chains, plus five repertoires with anomalous nucleotide sharing, were excluded from co-occurrence clustering. Drawn from immuneACCESS, this table holds only the in-frame rearrangements with V and J called that TCRdb kept. Clones are partly lost; checked studies trace under half to an unresolved V gene and leave the rest unexplained. That table is the source of V, J and clone size, and D and trimming were worked out from the DNA. The sample table records 130,000 to 150,000 clones; around three quarters of these occur just once. The ten largest clones take up approximately 2% of the sample.

The CDR3, from cysteine to phenylalanine, totals 17 residues. The only DNA kept is the CDR3, 51 bases in frame from the first base. Reading the germline V gene gives CDR1 SGHDN and CDR2 FVKESK. The germline ends are 14 bases apart after V is trimmed by 0 bases and J by 2 bases. This record comes from a study of cytomegalovirus exposure and HLA in healthy donors (TCRdb year 2017). Context from the whole study: According to an earlier analysis of several hundred of the donors, some 180 million T cells yielded 117 million unique TCR beta sequences and about 300 Gb of sequence data. In the later analysis, no new phenotypic data were used to find candidate immune exposures; instead, reliance was placed on TCR beta sequences and their occurrence across donors. A later genetic analysis used genome-wide SNP genotypes for about 55% of the 666 donors, treating that subset as a discovery cohort. An earlier analysis of approximately 630 of the donors applied high-throughput TCR beta sequencing to assess whether each TCR beta V gene segment acted as functional or pseudogenic. Among around 400 genotyped donors of the cohort, an average of about 220,000 unique TCR beta nucleotide sequences was sequenced per donor, of which roughly 18% were non-productive. Because of strong linkage in the cohort, roughly 5 DR-DQ haplotypes were treated as single units for association and clustering. HLA typing included class I and class II loci at four-digit resolution. The study combined high-throughput TCR immunosequencing, statistical association of individual TCRs with disease status, and machine learning to predict cytomegalovirus infection status. Every discovery cohort repertoire had been produced on one sequencing platform. The aim of the study was to test whether cataloging public T cell receptors could identify signatures of past pathogen exposure. Alongside the repertoire data, information on donor age, sex, ethnicity and CMV serostatus was compiled. The study profiled the T cell repertoires of hundreds of subjects by immunosequencing and related them to cytomegalovirus serostatus. To study patterns of TCR occurrence, a later analysis re-analyzed previously published TCR beta repertoires from 666 donors and added high-resolution HLA genotyping. Along with the roughly 700-subject first cohort, a separate validation cohort of over a hundred different subjects was used. Of the 300 to 450 genotyped donors, around 81% fell in the genetic ancestry cluster associated with self-reported Caucasian donors. An early release that covered about 640 HLA-typed donors contained about 300 gigabases of sequencing data and 65 million to 100 million unique TCR sequences. The number of typed donors differed by locus: about 629-640 for A, B, C, DRB1 and DQB1; some 500 for DQA1; some 590 for DPA1; and around 450 for DPB1. What the work shows at the level of the full study, not this receptor alone: The cohort was sequenced for TCR beta chains only, and without alpha or paired-chain data the features that could be detected were limited. According to a later analysis, TCR association rates differed among HLA loci, with DRB1 alleles showing the most associated TCRs and HLA-C alleles showing the fewest. The study gave a list of roughly 150 TCR beta chains associated with cytomegalovirus. Most TCR sequences were seen in very few donors, while some public TCRs were found in many individuals. In a later analysis, most CMV-associated TCR beta chains were found to appear HLA-restricted, with HLA associations seemingly driven largely by CMV exposure. A cluster of highly shared sequence variants was judged likely to be a technical artifact of the sequencing pipeline. The 87-base-pair reads could not distinguish some IMGT-functional V segments, including TRBV6-2 and TRBV6-3, so those segments were excluded. Because counts were too low, fewer than 20 rarely observed V segments, including chromosome 9 orphons, were excluded from the earlier analysis of 500 to 700 of the donors. It was suggested by the authors that the approach could potentially be generalized to other disease states and immunological phenotypes. Compared with the approximately 710-donor mean, donors in an Asian-associated ancestry cluster had fewer N-insertions in productive TCRs, according to a later genetic analysis. Because HLA typing was missing for some donors at each locus, association tests included only the typed subset. V-gene and J-gene trimming of TCR beta chains was associated with a missense DCLRE1C variant in a later genetic analysis, and the association was replicated in an independent cohort. Compared with equally common non-associated chains, HLA-associated TCR beta chains in a later analysis were more clonally expanded and had lower generation probabilities. A further reported finding was that TCR beta sequences accurately predicted the HLA-A and HLA-B alleles for most subjects in the first cohort. The presence/absence analyses assumed that sequencing depth was roughly uniform across donors, and that assumption may not be true. In vitro tests confirmed that a few of the cytomegalovirus-associated TCR beta chains recognize cytomegalovirus antigens. A later analysis reported that several top co-occurrence clusters appeared linked to parvovirus B19, influenza, CMV and Epstein-Barr virus. A later analysis associated roughly 17,000 TCR beta sequences with specific HLA alleles at a false discovery rate of 0.05. Linkage disequilibrium might explain the correlated functional status among segregating V segments, but an unknown experimental factor could not be excluded. Strong co-occurrence of HLA alleles, especially DR and DQ, made assigning TCR associations to individual alleles difficult. In an earlier analysis of some 540 of the donors, most TCR beta V segments appeared in productive rearrangements about 87% or about 30% of the time, broadly matching IMGT annotations. The classifier was reported to diagnose cytomegalovirus status with high specificity and sensitivity in both the original cohort and the validation cohort. The only immune exposure information available for the cohort was CMV serostatus.

The cohort comprised around 700 healthy bone marrow donors. All cohort members were sampled while nominally healthy, although unrecorded immune exposures were likely present. The donor was CMV seronegative and was included in the group of 352 seronegative cohort members. A peripheral blood sample was provided by each donor, and peripheral blood mononuclear cells were used for TCR beta sequencing. The Qiagen DNeasy Blood Extraction Kit was used to extract genomic DNA from the blood cell samples. Recombination joined TRBV14 with TRBJ1-3, with the D gene not confidently named. Sequencing input: PBMCs. This receptor was identified in a man aged 25 to 40 in good health and CMV-seronegative. The nucleotide sequence reads as follows: TGTGCCAGCAGCCAAGACGGTCAACCTTACGCTGGAAACACCATATATTTT. This gives the protein CASSQDGQPYAGNTIYF. Here the CDR3 is joined to the reference TRBV14 and TRBJ1-3 genes, and the full variable domain is: EAGVTQFPSHSVIEKGQTVTLRCDPISGHDNLYWYRRVMGKEIKFLLHFVKESKQDESGMPNNRFLAERTGGTYSTLKVQPAELEDSGVYFCASSQDGQPYAGNTIYFGEGSWLTVV.